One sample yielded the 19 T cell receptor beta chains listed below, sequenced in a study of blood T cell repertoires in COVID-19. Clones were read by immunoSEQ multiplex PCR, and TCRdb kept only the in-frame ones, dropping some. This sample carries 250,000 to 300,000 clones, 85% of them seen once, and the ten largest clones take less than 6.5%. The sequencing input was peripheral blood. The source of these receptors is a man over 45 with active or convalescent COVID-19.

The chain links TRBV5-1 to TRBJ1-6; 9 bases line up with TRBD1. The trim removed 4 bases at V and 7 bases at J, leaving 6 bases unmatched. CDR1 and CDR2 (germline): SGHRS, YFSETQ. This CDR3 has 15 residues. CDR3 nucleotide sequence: TGCGCCAGCAGCCCTTGGGACAGGGCGAATTCACCCCTCCACTTT. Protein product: CASSPWDRANSPLHF.

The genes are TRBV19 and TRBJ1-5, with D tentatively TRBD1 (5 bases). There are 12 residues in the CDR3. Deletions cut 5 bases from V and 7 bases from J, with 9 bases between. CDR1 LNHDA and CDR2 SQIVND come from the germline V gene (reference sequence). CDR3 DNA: TGTGCCAGTAGTCCGGGGGTCCAGCCCCAGCATTTT. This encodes CASSPGVQPQHF. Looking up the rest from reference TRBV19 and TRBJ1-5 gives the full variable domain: DGGITQSPKYLFRKEGQNVTLSCEQNLNHDAMYWYRQDPGQGLRLIYYSQIVNDFQKGDIAEGYSVSREKKESFPLTVTSAQKNPTAFYLCASSPGVQPQHFGDGTRLSIL.

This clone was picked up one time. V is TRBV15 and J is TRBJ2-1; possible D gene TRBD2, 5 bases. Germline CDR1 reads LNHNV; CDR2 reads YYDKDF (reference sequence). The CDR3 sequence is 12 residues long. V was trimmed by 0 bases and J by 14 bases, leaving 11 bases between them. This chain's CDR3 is CATSRESHSEFF. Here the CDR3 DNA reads TGTGCCACCAGCAGAGAGAGCCATAGCGAGTTCTTC.

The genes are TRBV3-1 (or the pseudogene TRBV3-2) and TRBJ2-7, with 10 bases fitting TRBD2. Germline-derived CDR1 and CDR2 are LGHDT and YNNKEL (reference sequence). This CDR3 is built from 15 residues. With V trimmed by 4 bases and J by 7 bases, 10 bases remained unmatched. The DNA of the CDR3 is TGTGCCAGCAGCCCGGGGGTAGCGGGAGGACAGGAGCAGTACTTC. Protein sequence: CASSPGVAGGQEQYF.

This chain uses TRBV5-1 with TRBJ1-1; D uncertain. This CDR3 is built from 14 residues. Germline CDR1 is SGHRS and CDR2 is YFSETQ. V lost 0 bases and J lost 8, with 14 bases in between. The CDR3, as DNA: TGCGCCAGCAGCTTGGTGGTTTCGGGTGGCGAAGCTTTCTTT. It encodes CASSLVVSGGEAFF.

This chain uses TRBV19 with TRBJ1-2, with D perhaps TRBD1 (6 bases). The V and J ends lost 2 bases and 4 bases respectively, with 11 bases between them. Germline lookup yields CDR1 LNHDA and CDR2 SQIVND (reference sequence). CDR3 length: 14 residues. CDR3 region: CASSILRTAYGYTF. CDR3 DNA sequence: TGTGCCAGTAGTATACTCCGGACAGCCTATGGCTACACCTTC.

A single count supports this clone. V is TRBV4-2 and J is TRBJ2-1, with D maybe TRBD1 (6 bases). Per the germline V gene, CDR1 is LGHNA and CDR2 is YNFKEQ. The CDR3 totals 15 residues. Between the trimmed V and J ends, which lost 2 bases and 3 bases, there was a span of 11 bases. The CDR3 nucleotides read TGTGCCAGCAGCCAAACTCCAGGGGTCTACAATGAGCAGTTCTTC. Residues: CASSQTPGVYNEQFF.

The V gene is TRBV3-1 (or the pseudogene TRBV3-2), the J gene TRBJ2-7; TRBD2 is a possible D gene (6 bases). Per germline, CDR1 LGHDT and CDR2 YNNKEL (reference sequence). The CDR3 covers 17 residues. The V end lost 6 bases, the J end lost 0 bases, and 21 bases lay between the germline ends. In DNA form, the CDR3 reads TGTGCCAGCAGTACGTGGGTCGGGACTGTCGTCTCCTACGAGCAGTACTTC. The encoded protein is CASSTWVGTVVSYEQYF.

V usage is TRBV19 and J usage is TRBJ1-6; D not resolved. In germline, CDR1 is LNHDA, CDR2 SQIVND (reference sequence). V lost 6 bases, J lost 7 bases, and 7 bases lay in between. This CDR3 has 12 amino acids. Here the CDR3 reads CASSETNSPLHF. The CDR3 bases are TGTGCCAGTAGCGAGACAAATTCACCCCTCCACTTT.

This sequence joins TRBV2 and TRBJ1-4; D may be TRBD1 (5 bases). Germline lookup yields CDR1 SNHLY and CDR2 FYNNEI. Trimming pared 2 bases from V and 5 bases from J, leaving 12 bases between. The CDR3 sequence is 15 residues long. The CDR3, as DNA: TGTGCCAGCAGTGAACAGGGCAGAGTGAATGAAAAACTGTTTTTT. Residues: CASSEQGRVNEKLFF.

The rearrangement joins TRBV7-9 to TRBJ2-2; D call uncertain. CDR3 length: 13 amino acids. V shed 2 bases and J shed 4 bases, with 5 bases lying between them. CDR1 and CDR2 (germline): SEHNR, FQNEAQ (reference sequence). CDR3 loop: CASSLKSTGELFF. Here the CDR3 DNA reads TGTGCCAGCAGCTTAAAGAGCACCGGGGAGCTGTTTTTT. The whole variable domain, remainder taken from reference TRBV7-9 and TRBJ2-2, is DTGVSQNPRHKITKRGQNVTFRCDPISEHNRLYWYRQTLGQGPEFLTYFQNEAQLEKSRLLSDRFSAERPKGSFSTLEIQRTEQGDSAMYLCASSLKSTGELFFGEGSRLTVL.

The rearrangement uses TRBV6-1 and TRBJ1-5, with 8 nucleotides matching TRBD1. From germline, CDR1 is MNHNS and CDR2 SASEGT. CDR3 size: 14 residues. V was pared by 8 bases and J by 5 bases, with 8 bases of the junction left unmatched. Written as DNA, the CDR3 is TGTGCCAGCTCCGACAGGGGCGGAGATCAGCCCCAGCATTTT. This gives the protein CASSDRGGDQPQHF.

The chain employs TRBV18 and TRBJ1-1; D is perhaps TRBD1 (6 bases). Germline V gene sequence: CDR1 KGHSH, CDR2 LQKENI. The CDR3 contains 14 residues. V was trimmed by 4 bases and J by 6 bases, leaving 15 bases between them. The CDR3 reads CASSRETGFSEAFF. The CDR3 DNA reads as TGTGCCAGCTCACGAGAGACAGGTTTCTCTGAAGCTTTCTTT.

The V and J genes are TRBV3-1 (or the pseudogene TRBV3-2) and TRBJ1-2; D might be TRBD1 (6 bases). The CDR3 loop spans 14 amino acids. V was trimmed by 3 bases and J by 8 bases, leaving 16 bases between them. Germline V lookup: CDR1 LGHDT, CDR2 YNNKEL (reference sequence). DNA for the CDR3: TGTGCCAGCAGCCATGGCGGGGGGCTACGCGGCTACACCTTC. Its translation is CASSHGGGLRGYTF.

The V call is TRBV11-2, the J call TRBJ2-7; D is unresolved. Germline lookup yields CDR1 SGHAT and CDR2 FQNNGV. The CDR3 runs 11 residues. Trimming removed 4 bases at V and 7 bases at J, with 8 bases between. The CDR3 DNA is TGTGCCAGCAGCTCCTTGAGGGAGCAGTACTTC. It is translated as CASSSLREQYF.

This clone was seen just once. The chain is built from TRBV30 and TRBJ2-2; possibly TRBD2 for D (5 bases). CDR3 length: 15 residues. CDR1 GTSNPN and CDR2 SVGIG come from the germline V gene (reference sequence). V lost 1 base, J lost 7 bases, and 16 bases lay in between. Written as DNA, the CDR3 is TGTGCCTGGAGTGGTGGGAGCGGTCATCACGGGGAGCTGTTTTTT. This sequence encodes CAWSGGSGHHGELFF.

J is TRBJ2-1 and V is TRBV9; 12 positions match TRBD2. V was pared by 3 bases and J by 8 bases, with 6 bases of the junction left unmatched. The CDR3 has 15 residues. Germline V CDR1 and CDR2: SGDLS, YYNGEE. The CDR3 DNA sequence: TGTGCCAGCAGCGCGGGACTAGCGGGTCTCGATGAGCAGTTCTTC. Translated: CASSAGLAGLDEQFF.

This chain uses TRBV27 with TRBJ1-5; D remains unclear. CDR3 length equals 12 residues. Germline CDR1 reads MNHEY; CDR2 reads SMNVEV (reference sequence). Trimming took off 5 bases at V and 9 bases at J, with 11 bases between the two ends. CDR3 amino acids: CASSPLRGPQHF. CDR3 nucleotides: TGTGCCAGCAGTCCGCTCCGGGGGCCCCAGCATTTT.

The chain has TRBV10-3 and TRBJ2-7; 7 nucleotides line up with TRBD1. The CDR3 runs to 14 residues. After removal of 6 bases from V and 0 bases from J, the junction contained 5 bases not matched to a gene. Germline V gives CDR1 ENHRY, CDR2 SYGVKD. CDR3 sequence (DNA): TGTGCCATCAGCCGCGACAGGGTCTCCTACGAGCAGTACTTC. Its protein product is CAISRDRVSYEQYF.